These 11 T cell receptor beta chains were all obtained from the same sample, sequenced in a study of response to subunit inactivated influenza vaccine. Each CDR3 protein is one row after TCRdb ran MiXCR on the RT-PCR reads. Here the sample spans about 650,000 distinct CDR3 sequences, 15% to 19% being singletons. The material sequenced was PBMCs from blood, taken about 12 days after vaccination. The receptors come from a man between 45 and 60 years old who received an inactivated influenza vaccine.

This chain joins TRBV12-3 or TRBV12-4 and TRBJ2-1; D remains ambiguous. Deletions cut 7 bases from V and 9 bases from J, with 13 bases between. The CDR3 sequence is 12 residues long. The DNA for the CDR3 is TGTGCCAGCACCTCTAGTAGGGCTGAGCAGTTCTTC. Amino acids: CASTSSRAEQFF.

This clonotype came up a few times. CDR3 nucleotide sequence: TGCGCCAGCAGCAAGCCGACACTCGGCACAGATACGCAGTATTTT. Residues: CASSKPTLGTDTQYF. The V gene is TRBV5-1, the J gene TRBJ2-3; D gene ambiguous. This CDR3 has 15 residues. V was clipped by 4 bases and J by 1 base, with 13 bases between them. Germline V gene sequence: CDR1 SGHRS, CDR2 YFSETQ.

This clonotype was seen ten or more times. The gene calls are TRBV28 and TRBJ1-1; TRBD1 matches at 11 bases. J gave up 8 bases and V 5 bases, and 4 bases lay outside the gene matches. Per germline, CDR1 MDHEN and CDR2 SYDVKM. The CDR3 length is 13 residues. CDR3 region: CASSDGQGAEAFF. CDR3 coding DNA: TGTGCCAGCAGTGACGGACAGGGGGCGGAAGCTTTCTTT. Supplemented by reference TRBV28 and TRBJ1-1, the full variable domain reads DVKVTQSSRYLVKRTGEKVFLECVQDMDHENMFWYRQDPGLGLRLIYFSYDVKMKEKGDIPEGYSVSREKKERFSLILESASTNQTSMYLCASSDGQGAEAFFGQGTRLTVV.

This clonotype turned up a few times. CDR3: CASSQFQGNTDTQYF. The DNA for the CDR3 is TGCGCCAGCAGCCAATTCCAGGGAAACACAGATACGCAGTATTTT. The rearrangement links TRBV4-3 to TRBJ2-3, with D tentatively TRBD1 (5 bases). The CDR3 totals 15 residues. Germline lookup yields CDR1 LGHNA and CDR2 YSLEER. The V end was cut by 2 bases, the J end by 2 bases, with 11 bases between.

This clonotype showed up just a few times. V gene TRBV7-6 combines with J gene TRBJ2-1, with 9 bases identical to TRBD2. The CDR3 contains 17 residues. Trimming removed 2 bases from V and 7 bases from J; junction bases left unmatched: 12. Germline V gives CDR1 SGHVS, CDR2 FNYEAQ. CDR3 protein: CASSLKVGGRANNEQFF. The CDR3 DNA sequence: TGTGCCAGCAGCTTAAAGGTGGGCGGGAGGGCCAATAATGAGCAGTTCTTC.

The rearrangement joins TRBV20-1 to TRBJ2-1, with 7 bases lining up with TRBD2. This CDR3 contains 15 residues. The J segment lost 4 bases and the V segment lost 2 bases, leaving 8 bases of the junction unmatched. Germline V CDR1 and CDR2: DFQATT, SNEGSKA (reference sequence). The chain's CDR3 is CSARSGGSLYNEQFF. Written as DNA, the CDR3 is TGCAGTGCTAGATCAGGCGGGAGCCTGTACAATGAGCAGTTCTTC.

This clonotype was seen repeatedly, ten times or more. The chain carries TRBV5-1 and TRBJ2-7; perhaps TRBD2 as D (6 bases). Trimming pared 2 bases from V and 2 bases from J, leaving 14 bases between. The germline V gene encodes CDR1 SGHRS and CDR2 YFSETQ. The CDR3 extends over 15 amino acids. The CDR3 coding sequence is TGCGCCAGCAGCTTAACCGGGAGACCCCCCTACGAGCAGTACTTC. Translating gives CASSLTGRPPYEQYF.

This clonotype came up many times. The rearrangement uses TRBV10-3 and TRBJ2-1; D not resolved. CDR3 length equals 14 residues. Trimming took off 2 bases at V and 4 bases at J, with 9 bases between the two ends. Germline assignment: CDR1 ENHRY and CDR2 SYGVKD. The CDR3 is CAISEGLGYNEQFF. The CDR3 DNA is TGTGCCATCAGTGAGGGGCTGGGGTACAATGAGCAGTTCTTC.

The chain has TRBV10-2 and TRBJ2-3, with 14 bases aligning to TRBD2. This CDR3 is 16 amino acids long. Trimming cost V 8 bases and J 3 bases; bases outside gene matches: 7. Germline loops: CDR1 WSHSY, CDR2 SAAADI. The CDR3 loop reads CASQPGLAGETDTQYF. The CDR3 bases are TGCGCCAGCCAGCCGGGACTAGCGGGGGAGACAGATACGCAGTATTTT.

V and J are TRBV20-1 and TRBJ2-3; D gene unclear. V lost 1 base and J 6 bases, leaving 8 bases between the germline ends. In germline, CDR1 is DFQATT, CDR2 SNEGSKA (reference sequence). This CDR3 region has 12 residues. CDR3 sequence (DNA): TGCAGTGCTAGAGTGGGTTCGGATACGCAGTATTTT. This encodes CSARVGSDTQYF.

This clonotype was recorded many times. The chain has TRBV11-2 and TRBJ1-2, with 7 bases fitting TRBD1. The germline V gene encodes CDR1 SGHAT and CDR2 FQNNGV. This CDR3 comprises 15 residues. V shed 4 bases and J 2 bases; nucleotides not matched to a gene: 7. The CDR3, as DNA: TGTGCCAGCAGCTCCGCGACAGGGATAAACTATGGCTACACCTTC. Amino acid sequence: CASSSATGINYGYTF.